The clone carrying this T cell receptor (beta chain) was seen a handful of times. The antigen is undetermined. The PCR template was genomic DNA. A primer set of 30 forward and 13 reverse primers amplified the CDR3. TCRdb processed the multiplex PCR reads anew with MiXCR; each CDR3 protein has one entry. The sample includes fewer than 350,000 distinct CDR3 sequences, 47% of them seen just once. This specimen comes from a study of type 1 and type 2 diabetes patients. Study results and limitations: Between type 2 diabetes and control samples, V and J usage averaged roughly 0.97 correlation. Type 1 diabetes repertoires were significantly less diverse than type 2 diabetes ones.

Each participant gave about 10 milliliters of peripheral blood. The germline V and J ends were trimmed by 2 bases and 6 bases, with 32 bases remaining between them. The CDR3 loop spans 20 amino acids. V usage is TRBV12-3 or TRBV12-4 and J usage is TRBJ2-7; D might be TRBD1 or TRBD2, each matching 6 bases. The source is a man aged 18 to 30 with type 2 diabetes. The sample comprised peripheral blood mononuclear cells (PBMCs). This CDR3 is CASSLYPHPTGGGPGSEQYF. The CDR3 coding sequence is TGTGCCAGCAGTTTATACCCCCATCCCACCGGGGGCGGACCTGGGAGCGAGCAGTACTTC.